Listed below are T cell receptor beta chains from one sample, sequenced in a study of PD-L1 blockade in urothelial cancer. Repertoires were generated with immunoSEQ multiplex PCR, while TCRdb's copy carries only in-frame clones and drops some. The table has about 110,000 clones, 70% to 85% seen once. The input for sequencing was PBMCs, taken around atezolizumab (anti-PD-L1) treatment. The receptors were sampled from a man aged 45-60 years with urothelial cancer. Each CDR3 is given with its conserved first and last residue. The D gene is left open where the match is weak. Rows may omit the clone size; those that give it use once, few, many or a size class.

cdr3_aa: CASSGGLAQPQHF; cdr3_nt: TGTGCCAGCAGTGGGGGTCTAGCTCAGCCCCAGCATTTT; d_call: NA; v_call: TRBV2; j_call: TRBJ1-5; clone_size: NA
cdr3_aa: CASSASWTLYNEQFF; cdr3_nt: TGTGCCAGCAGTGCCAGTTGGACTCTCTACAATGAGCAGTTCTTC; d_call: NA; v_call: TRBV6-1; j_call: TRBJ2-1; clone_size: NA
cdr3_aa: CASGAGVNYGYTF; cdr3_nt: TGTGCCAGCGGCGCCGGGGTTAACTATGGCTACACCTTC; d_call: NA; v_call: TRBV2; j_call: TRBJ1-2; clone_size: NA
cdr3_aa: CAWTAGFQETQYF; cdr3_nt: TGTGCCTGGACTGCGGGGTTCCAAGAGACCCAGTACTTC; d_call: NA; v_call: TRBV30; j_call: TRBJ2-5; clone_size: few
cdr3_aa: CASSLAPGALTDTQYF; cdr3_nt: TGCGCCAGCAGCTTGGCCCCAGGGGCCCTCACAGATACGCAGTATTTT; d_call: NA; v_call: TRBV5-1; j_call: TRBJ2-3; clone_size: NA
cdr3_aa: CASSLEAQANQPQHF; cdr3_nt: TGTGCCAGCAGCTTAGAGGCTCAGGCCAATCAGCCCCAGCATTTT; d_call: NA; v_call: TRBV7-8; j_call: TRBJ1-5; clone_size: once
cdr3_aa: CASSLAGGGTYGYTF; cdr3_nt: TGTGCCAGCAGCTTGGCCGGGGGGGGCACCTATGGCTACACCTTC; d_call: NA; v_call: TRBV5-5; j_call: TRBJ1-2; clone_size: NA
cdr3_aa: CASTATGYEQYF; cdr3_nt: TGCGCCAGCACCGCGACAGGCTACGAGCAGTACTTC; d_call: NA; v_call: TRBV10-2; j_call: TRBJ2-7; clone_size: NA
cdr3_aa: CASSAGTTSTDTQYF; cdr3_nt: TGTGCCAGCAGCGCCGGGACTACGTCCACAGATACGCAGTATTTT; d_call: TRBD2; v_call: TRBV9; j_call: TRBJ2-3; clone_size: NA
cdr3_aa: CASSFLTTKETQYF; cdr3_nt: TGTGCCAGCAGCTTCCTTACTACGAAAGAGACCCAGTACTTC; d_call: NA; v_call: TRBV11-2; j_call: TRBJ2-5; clone_size: NA
cdr3_aa: CASSLAGGPYTQYF; cdr3_nt: TGTGCCAGCAGCTTAGCGGGAGGGCCCTATACGCAGTATTTT; d_call: TRBD2; v_call: TRBV11-3; j_call: TRBJ2-3; clone_size: NA
cdr3_aa: CASSPAQGGSYEQYF; cdr3_nt: TGTGCCAGCTCACCAGCACAGGGAGGGTCCTACGAGCAGTACTTC; d_call: NA; v_call: TRBV18; j_call: TRBJ2-7; clone_size: NA
cdr3_aa: CASSYNEKLFF; cdr3_nt: TGTGCCAGCAGCTACAATGAAAAACTGTTTTTT; d_call: NA; v_call: TRBV28; j_call: TRBJ1-4; clone_size: NA
cdr3_aa: CSVHVPIQGLRSPLHF; cdr3_nt: TGCAGCGTTCACGTACCCATACAGGGTTTAAGGTCACCCCTCCACTTT; d_call: NA; v_call: TRBV29-1; j_call: TRBJ1-6; clone_size: NA
cdr3_aa: CASSSGLAGNNEQFF; cdr3_nt: TGTGCCAGCAGCTCGGGACTAGCGGGAAACAATGAGCAGTTCTTC; d_call: TRBD2; v_call: TRBV11-3; j_call: TRBJ2-1; clone_size: once
cdr3_aa: CASSYDRSEAFF; cdr3_nt: TGTGCCAGCAGTTACGACAGGTCGGAAGCTTTCTTT; d_call: NA; v_call: TRBV6-5; j_call: TRBJ1-1; clone_size: NA
cdr3_aa: CASLSGTGGSYEQYF; cdr3_nt: TGTGCCAGCCTTTCCGGGACAGGGGGTTCCTACGAGCAGTACTTC; d_call: TRBD1; v_call: TRBV2; j_call: TRBJ2-7; clone_size: NA
cdr3_aa: CASQQGVGTDTQYF; cdr3_nt: TGTGCCAGCCAACAGGGGGTAGGCACAGATACGCAGTATTTT; d_call: TRBD1; v_call: TRBV9; j_call: TRBJ2-3; clone_size: NA
cdr3_aa: CASSLATSEGEQFF; cdr3_nt: TGTGCCAGCAGCTTAGCGACTAGCGAGGGTGAGCAGTTCTTC; d_call: TRBD2; v_call: TRBV7-8; j_call: TRBJ2-1; clone_size: NA
cdr3_aa: CASSPDTTYGYTF; cdr3_nt: TGTGCCAGCTCCCCAGACACCACCTATGGCTACACCTTC; d_call: NA; v_call: TRBV18; j_call: TRBJ1-2; clone_size: NA
cdr3_aa: CAWSEPGLASYNEQFF; cdr3_nt: TGTGCCTGGAGTGAGCCGGGACTAGCGTCCTACAATGAGCAGTTCTTC; d_call: TRBD2; v_call: TRBV30; j_call: TRBJ2-1; clone_size: few